Sequencing of this T cell receptor (beta chain) was carried out in a study of blood T cells in healthy people across ages. PCR was performed a second time for roughly 7 to 12 cycles using a sample-barcoded 5' primer and a J-beta primer mix. TCRdb redid the calling of the 5' RACE reads with MiXCR, one entry per CDR3 protein. The data show 1,100,000 or so distinct CDR3 sequences, with 35% to 50% seen just once and approximately 20% held by the top ten. Per individual sample, total RNA of at least 6 micrograms was extracted. Study results and caveats: Among T cells, TCR beta diversity per million cells dropped roughly linearly as age rose. Reliance upon unsorted PBMCs precluded definitive naive versus antigen-experienced comparison.

A remark on this clonotype: Its antigen is undetermined.

What was sequenced was blood. The TCR was taken from a woman in her sixties or seventies in good health.

In DNA, the CDR3 is TGTGCCAGCAGCCCCGGACAGCCTTACTATGGCTACACCTTC. As protein: CASSPGQPYYGYTF. The J gene is TRBJ1-2, the V gene TRBV7-9; D may be TRBD1 (6 bases). The V gene lost 5 bases and the J gene lost 3 bases, with 13 bases spanning the gap. The CDR3 loop spans 14 amino acids. Germline-derived CDR1 and CDR2 are SEHNR and FQNEAQ (reference sequence).